This entry lists 31 T cell receptor beta chains sequenced from one sample in a study of a mutant IDH1 vaccine in newly diagnosed glioma. Their recognized antigens are unknown. The time point is: week 35, safety follow-up. Doses consisted of 300 ug of mutant IDH1 20-mer peptide each, paired with topical imiquimod. The protocol was immunoSEQ multiplex PCR, while the TCRdb copy is restricted to in-frame clones and leaves out a portion. This table has 40,000 to 55,000 clones, over 65% appearing once. Sequencing used PBMCs, obtained from a glioma patient whose treatment included an IDH1 peptide vaccine. The source of these receptors is a man in his forties with glioma.

The chain links TRBV6-5 to TRBJ1-2; no clear D. This CDR3 comprises 16 residues. The V end lost 0 bases, the J end lost 0 bases, and 11 bases lay between the germline ends. CDR1 MNHEY and CDR2 SVGAGI come from the germline V gene. CDR3 residues: CASSYSRVGPNYGYTF. Written as DNA, the CDR3 is TGTGCCAGCAGTTACTCCCGTGTAGGGCCTAACTATGGCTACACCTTC.

In nucleotides, the CDR3 is TGTGCCAGCATCATAGGGGGGCGCGGTACTGAAGCTTTCTTT. It translates to CASIIGGRGTEAFF. The chain employs TRBV7-2 and TRBJ1-1; perhaps TRBD1 as D (6 bases). V gave up 7 bases and J gave up 5 bases, with 17 bases separating them. This CDR3 is built from 14 residues. The V gene's germline CDR1 is SGHTA and CDR2 FQGNSA.

The sample holds one count of this clone. The chain links TRBV14 to TRBJ2-1; possibly TRBD1 for D (5 bases). The length of the CDR3 is 16 residues. V was shortened by 4 bases and J by 8 bases, with 21 bases between the two germline ends. The germline CDR1 and CDR2 sequences are SGHDN and FVKESK. CDR3 DNA sequence: TGTGCCAGCAGCCCCACGGACACCCGGCTGAGTCATGAGCAGTTCTTC. Translating it yields CASSPTDTRLSHEQFF.

This chain joins TRBV7-6 and TRBJ1-3; D unclear. The CDR3 totals 14 residues. V lost 4 bases and J lost 10, with 17 bases in between. Germline CDR1 reads SGHVS; CDR2 reads FNYEAQ. CDR3 coding DNA: TGTGCCAGCAGCTCCTCAGACGGCACTAGGACCATATATTTT. Its protein product is CASSSSDGTRTIYF.

A few counts support this clone. The chain combines TRBV6-5 with TRBJ1-2; D remains unclear. The CDR3 consists of 14 residues. Trimming cost V 5 bases and J 2 bases, with 12 bases left between them. Germline V CDR1 and CDR2: MNHEY, SVGAGI. The CDR3 region has the DNA TGTGCCAGCAGTCCCCCCGGGAGCAACTATGGCTACACCTTC. Residues: CASSPPGSNYGYTF.

The genes are TRBV6-5 and TRBJ1-2; no firm D call. This CDR3 spans 15 amino acids. V was trimmed by 0 bases and J by 4 bases, leaving 12 bases between them. In germline, CDR1 is MNHEY, CDR2 SVGAGI. The CDR3 sequence: CASSYSPRAGYGYTF. In DNA form, the CDR3 reads TGTGCCAGCAGTTACTCGCCGAGGGCCGGCTATGGCTACACCTTC.

The chain carries TRBV19 and TRBJ2-7; D is unresolved. V was clipped by 4 bases and J by 3 bases, with 13 bases between them. Germline CDR1 is LNHDA and CDR2 is SQIVND (reference sequence). The CDR3 consists of 14 residues. CDR3 DNA: TGTGCCAGTAGTAAAGGCGGCTTGGTCTACGAGCAGTACTTC. Translation gives CASSKGGLVYEQYF.

The rearrangement uses TRBV19 and TRBJ1-2; D gene unclear. This CDR3 is built from 12 residues. Germline values: CDR1 LNHDA, CDR2 SQIVND (reference sequence). V was clipped by 5 bases and J by 3 bases, with 7 bases between them. CDR3 coding DNA: TGTGCCAGTAGTCAAGGATACTATGGCTACACCTTC. It specifies CASSQGYYGYTF. The full variable domain, with the rest looked up from reference TRBV19 and TRBJ1-2, is DGGITQSPKYLFRKEGQNVTLSCEQNLNHDAMYWYRQDPGQGLRLIYYSQIVNDFQKGDIAEGYSVSREKKESFPLTVTSAQKNPTAFYLCASSQGYYGYTFGSGTRLTVV.

The gene calls are TRBV7-9 and TRBJ2-1; TRBD2 matches 15 bases. The J segment lost 10 bases and the V segment lost 2 bases, leaving 3 bases of the junction unmatched. CDR3 size: 15 residues. Germline values: CDR1 SEHNR, CDR2 FQNEAQ (reference sequence). CDR3: CASSLRTSGRVEQFF. The CDR3 DNA sequence: TGTGCCAGCAGCTTAAGGACTAGCGGGAGGGTAGAGCAGTTCTTC.

This chain uses TRBV6-5 with TRBJ2-1; TRBD1 matches at 8 bases. The CDR3 loop spans 14 amino acids. Germline V lookup: CDR1 MNHEY, CDR2 SVGAGI. The J segment lost 5 bases and the V segment lost 6 bases, leaving 6 bases of the junction unmatched. CDR3 in amino acids: CASSWDRTNNEQFF. The CDR3 DNA sequence: TGTGCCAGCAGCTGGGACAGGACCAACAATGAGCAGTTCTTC.

V gene TRBV6-5 combines with J gene TRBJ2-5; D not certain. Germline assignment: CDR1 MNHEY and CDR2 SVGAGI. The CDR3 is 12 amino acids. V was cut by 2 bases and J by 7 bases, with 8 bases left in between. The CDR3 spells CASSYRSGTQYF. CDR3 nucleotides: TGTGCCAGCAGTTACCGGAGTGGGACCCAGTACTTC.

V and J are TRBV19 and TRBJ1-1, with D possibly TRBD1 on 6 matching bases. The CDR3 is 14 amino acids. From germline, CDR1 is LNHDA and CDR2 SQIVND (reference sequence). V dropped 7 bases and J dropped 1 base, with 13 bases sitting between them. The CDR3 sequence is CASNPTGENTEAFF. The CDR3 nucleotides read TGTGCCAGTAATCCGACAGGAGAGAACACTGAAGCTTTCTTT.

This clone appeared many times. The chain combines TRBV30 with TRBJ2-1, with D hard to call. The CDR3 has 13 residues. Deletions cut 2 bases from V and 4 bases from J, with 9 bases between. Germline CDR1 reads GTSNPN; CDR2 reads SVGIG (reference sequence). CDR3 sequence: CAWSLANYNEQFF. The CDR3 nucleotides are TGTGCCTGGAGTCTGGCTAATTACAATGAGCAGTTCTTC.

The rearrangement links TRBV11-2 to TRBJ2-7; D possibly corresponds to TRBD2 (5 bases). The CDR3 consists of 13 residues. The V gene lost 4 bases and the J gene lost 7 bases, with 14 bases spanning the gap. Germline assignment: CDR1 SGHAT and CDR2 FQNNGV. The CDR3 reads CASSWENTSEQYV. CDR3 bases: TGTGCCAGCAGCTGGGAGAATACAAGTGAGCAGTACGTC.

The gene calls are TRBV5-1 and TRBJ2-7; D unclear. The CDR3 runs 13 residues. Trimming took 0 bases from V and 0 from J, leaving 4 bases between them. CDR1 and CDR2 from the germline V gene are SGHRS and YFSETQ. The CDR3 is CASSLGSSYEQYF. Written as DNA, the CDR3 is TGCGCCAGCAGCTTGGGCAGCTCCTACGAGCAGTACTTC.

The chain uses TRBV9 and TRBJ2-1, with D possibly TRBD2 on 5 matching bases. Germline V gene lookup returns CDR1 SGDLS and CDR2 YYNGEE. With 0 bases removed from V and 4 bases from J, the gap between germline ends came to 14 bases. The CDR3 runs to 16 residues. In DNA form, the CDR3 reads TGTGCCAGCAGCGTAGGGACTCAGATCAAGTACAATGAGCAGTTCTTC. Translating it yields CASSVGTQIKYNEQFF.

The sample holds one count of this clone. V gene TRBV7-9 combines with J gene TRBJ1-4, with D perhaps TRBD1 (5 bases). The CDR3 runs 14 residues. Trimming took off 3 bases at V and 7 bases at J, with 12 bases between the two ends. In germline, CDR1 is SEHNR, CDR2 FQNEAQ (reference sequence). The CDR3 is CASSFPGRSEKLFF. In DNA, the CDR3 is TGTGCCAGCAGCTTCCCGGGGCGATCTGAAAAACTGTTTTTT.

The V and J genes are TRBV19 and TRBJ2-1; perhaps TRBD1 as D (6 bases). Germline loops: CDR1 LNHDA, CDR2 SQIVND (reference sequence). Trimming took 0 bases from V and 3 from J, leaving 6 bases between them. The CDR3 runs to 14 residues. The CDR3 spells CASSIEDSYNEQFF. In nucleotides, the CDR3 is TGTGCCAGTAGTATAGAGGACAGCTACAATGAGCAGTTCTTC.

There are a few counts of this clone. This chain connects TRBV6-4 to TRBJ1-2; D is perhaps TRBD1 (5 bases). The CDR3 contains 13 residues. The V gene lost 3 bases and the J gene lost 7 bases, with 12 bases spanning the gap. The germline gives CDR1 MRHNA, CDR2 SNTAGT. In nucleotides, the CDR3 is TGTGCCAGCAGTGAGATCCAGGGTAGTGGCTACACCTTC. Translating it yields CASSEIQGSGYTF.

The chain carries TRBV29-1 and TRBJ2-1; 11 bases line up with TRBD1. Losses at the gene ends were 8 bases for V and 4 bases for J; bases not matched to a gene: 4. Germline V gives CDR1 SQVTM, CDR2 ANQGSEA. CDR3 length equals 13 residues. The CDR3 sequence: CSTRDRGYNEQFF. As DNA, the CDR3 is TGCAGCACCCGGGACAGGGGGTACAATGAGCAGTTCTTC.

The chain joins TRBV7-9 to TRBJ2-7; 11 bases are a match to TRBD2. In germline, CDR1 is SEHNR, CDR2 FQNEAQ (reference sequence). The CDR3 is 16 amino acids. V dropped 4 bases and J dropped 6; count of bases not matched to a gene: 11. CDR3: CASSSERWLAGGEQYF. The CDR3 nucleotides are TGTGCCAGCAGCTCCGAGCGTTGGCTAGCGGGAGGCGAGCAGTACTTC.

This rearrangement joins TRBV19 to TRBJ2-2, with D tentatively TRBD1 (6 bases). The CDR3 is 15 residues long. Germline assignment: CDR1 LNHDA and CDR2 SQIVND (reference sequence). Between the trimmed V and J ends, which lost 5 bases and 5 bases, there was a span of 15 bases. The DNA of the CDR3 is TGTGCCAGTAGTGCCCCTGGGGGCGCGACCGGGGAGCTGTTTTTT. Residues: CASSAPGGATGELFF.

V gene TRBV27 combines with J gene TRBJ1-1; 9 bases match TRBD1. V lost 5 bases and J lost 4; bases outside the gene matches: 2. The CDR3 has 13 amino acids. CDR1 is MNHEY, CDR2 SMNVEV, per germline (reference sequence). The CDR3 sequence: CASSTGGVTEAFF. CDR3 nucleotides: TGTGCCAGCAGTACAGGGGGCGTCACTGAAGCTTTCTTT.

The chain joins TRBV5-6 to TRBJ2-1; 12 nucleotides align to TRBD2. Germline trimming cut 2 bases from V and 8 bases from J; bases unmatched to any gene: 5. The germline V gene has CDR1 SGHDT and CDR2 YYEEEE. This CDR3 is 15 amino acids long. The CDR3 DNA follows: TGTGCCAGCAGCTTTGTACTAGCGGGAGGCGATGAGCAGTTCTTC. Translating it yields CASSFVLAGGDEQFF.

This chain connects TRBV12-5 to TRBJ2-7; D gene uncertain. Germline CDR1 is LGHNT and CDR2 is FRNRAP. The V and J ends lost 2 bases and 3 bases respectively, with 11 bases between them. The CDR3 is made up of 14 amino acids. CDR3 residues: CASGLPSAVYEQYF. The CDR3 DNA is TGTGCTAGTGGTTTGCCCTCGGCGGTCTACGAGCAGTACTTC.

This clone was counted a single time. The gene calls are TRBV5-1 and TRBJ2-1; 12 bases agree with TRBD2. Germline CDR1 reads SGHRS; CDR2 reads YFSETQ. The CDR3 is 15 amino acids. V gave up 5 bases and J gave up 8 bases; unmatched junction bases: 8. CDR3 coding DNA: TGCGCCAGCAGTCTTCAACTAGCGGGAGGCCATGAGCAGTTCTTC. Residues: CASSLQLAGGHEQFF.

The chain carries TRBV7-6 and TRBJ2-7; 8 bases are shared with TRBD1. Germline V gene data show CDR1 as SGHVS and CDR2 as FNYEAQ. The V segment lost 4 bases and the J segment 1 base; nucleotides outside the gene matches: 3. This CDR3 contains 14 residues. This chain's CDR3 is CASSSRQGSYEQYF. CDR3 sequence (DNA): TGTGCCAGCAGCTCCCGACAGGGGTCCTACGAGCAGTACTTC.

A remark on this clone: In the same sample, other DNA sequences code for this CDR3. V usage is TRBV20-1 and J usage is TRBJ1-2; D remains ambiguous. This CDR3 is 11 amino acids long. Germline-derived CDR1 and CDR2 are DFQATT and SNEGSKA (reference sequence). The ends were cut back, 5 bases at V and 4 bases at J, with 8 bases in the middle. The CDR3 here is CSASGPYGYTF. DNA for the CDR3: TGCAGTGCTTCCGGGCCCTATGGCTACACCTTC.

This clone was seen once. The V call is TRBV19, the J call TRBJ2-2; unclear D gene. Germline CDR1 LNHDA, CDR2 SQIVND (reference sequence). The CDR3 loop spans 16 amino acids. V gave up 7 bases and J gave up 1 base, with 16 bases separating them. The CDR3 loop is CASTLSRVLNTGELFF. CDR3 DNA: TGTGCCAGTACCCTGAGTCGCGTTTTGAACACCGGGGAGCTGTTTTTT.

The chain recombines TRBV5-6 with TRBJ1-5, with 7 bases fitting TRBD1. CDR1 and CDR2 from the germline V gene are SGHDT and YYEEEE. The CDR3 has 15 amino acids. V gave up 7 bases and J gave up 6 bases; unmatched junction bases: 13. CDR3 nucleotide sequence: TGTGCCAGCTCCTTCGGTGGCAGGGGGAGTCAGCCCCAGCATTTT. Encoded protein: CASSFGGRGSQPQHF.

This sequence joins TRBV10-3 and TRBJ2-1, with 8 bases identical to TRBD1. Germline V gene sequence: CDR1 ENHRY, CDR2 SYGVKD. With V trimmed by 0 bases and J by 4 bases, 5 bases remained unmatched. The CDR3 is 16 residues long. DNA of the CDR3: TGTGCCATCAGTGAGTCGATCGGACAGGGTTACAATGAGCAGTTCTTC. Residues: CAISESIGQGYNEQFF.